These T cell receptor beta chains were read from a single sample in a study of cytomegalovirus exposure and HLA in healthy donors. Sequencing used immunoSEQ multiplex PCR; TCRdb keeps in-frame clones, though not all of them. The table records about 160,000 clones, approximately 77% of them present only once. The sequencing sample was made of PBMCs. The receptor set was obtained from a man in his forties or fifties in good health and CMV-seropositive. CDR3s include the opening cysteine and the closing phenylalanine or tryptophan. D genes are given only for firm matches. A row's size may be missing; if present it is once, few, many or a size class.

d_gene: NA; j_gene: TRBJ2-5; abundance: NA; v_gene: TRBV6-5; CDR3nt: TGTGCCAGCAGGGACGGGGGGCGGCAAGAGACCCAGTACTTC; CDR3aa: CASRDGGRQETQYF
d_gene: TRBD2; j_gene: TRBJ2-7; abundance: NA; v_gene: TRBV2; CDR3nt: TGTGCCAGCAGTGAAAGGGGGACTAGCGGGGGGAAGTACGAGCAGTACTTC; CDR3aa: CASSERGTSGGKYEQYF
d_gene: TRBD1; j_gene: TRBJ1-3; abundance: NA; v_gene: TRBV9; CDR3nt: TGTGCCAGCAGCGCCGACAGGGCGGGAAACACCATATATTTT; CDR3aa: CASSADRAGNTIYF
d_gene: NA; j_gene: TRBJ1-2; abundance: NA; v_gene: TRBV9; CDR3nt: TGTGCCAGCAGCCCTCGGAGGGATGGCTACACCTTC; CDR3aa: CASSPRRDGYTF
d_gene: TRBD2; j_gene: TRBJ2-1; abundance: NA; v_gene: TRBV7-2; CDR3nt: TGTGCCAGCAGCTTAGTTAGCGGGGGCAACAATGAGCAGTTCTTC; CDR3aa: CASSLVSGGNNEQFF
d_gene: TRBD2; j_gene: TRBJ2-1; abundance: few; v_gene: TRBV10-2; CDR3nt: TGCGCCTCTGGACTAGACACGAAGCAGTTCTTC; CDR3aa: CASGLDTKQFF
d_gene: TRBD1; j_gene: TRBJ1-4; abundance: NA; v_gene: TRBV6-1; CDR3nt: TGTGCCAGCAGTGACAGACAGGGGACTAATGAAAAACTGTTTTTT; CDR3aa: CASSDRQGTNEKLFF
d_gene: NA; j_gene: TRBJ1-1; abundance: once; v_gene: TRBV6-6; CDR3nt: TGTGCCAGCACCGACACCACGAAAGATAACACTGAAGCTTTCTTT; CDR3aa: CASTDTTKDNTEAFF
d_gene: NA; j_gene: TRBJ1-1; abundance: NA; v_gene: TRBV28; CDR3nt: TGTGCCAGCAGCCTCGTACAGGGAAGCGCGAACACTGAAGCTTTCTTT; CDR3aa: CASSLVQGSANTEAFF
d_gene: NA; j_gene: TRBJ1-5; abundance: NA; v_gene: TRBV28; CDR3nt: TGTGCCAGCAGGCCTACAGGGTTGAGCAATCAGCCCCAGCATTTT; CDR3aa: CASRPTGLSNQPQHF
d_gene: TRBD1; j_gene: TRBJ1-4; abundance: NA; v_gene: TRBV7-2; CDR3nt: TGTGCCAGCAGCTTAGTAGTAGGGACAGCTAATGAAAAACTGTTTTTT; CDR3aa: CASSLVVGTANEKLFF
d_gene: NA; j_gene: TRBJ1-5; abundance: NA; v_gene: TRBV6-5; CDR3nt: TGTGCCAGCAGTCCCGGGGTTTGGCATCAGCCCCAGCATTTT; CDR3aa: CASSPGVWHQPQHF
d_gene: NA; j_gene: TRBJ2-5; abundance: NA; v_gene: TRBV5-1; CDR3nt: TGCGCCAGCAGCGCGCAAGAGACCCAGTACTTC; CDR3aa: CASSAQETQYF
d_gene: TRBD1; j_gene: TRBJ2-5; abundance: NA; v_gene: TRBV2; CDR3nt: TGTGCCACCTCTAATCCGGGACAGCCAAAAGAGACCCAGTACTTC; CDR3aa: CATSNPGQPKETQYF
d_gene: NA; j_gene: TRBJ1-5; abundance: NA; v_gene: TRBV28; CDR3nt: TGTACCAGCAGTTCTTTGGGGAGGACACAAAATCAGCCCCAGCATTTT; CDR3aa: CTSSSLGRTQNQPQHF
d_gene: NA; j_gene: TRBJ2-7; abundance: NA; v_gene: TRBV29-1; CDR3nt: TGCAGCGTTGAAGATCAGGGGCCCTCCTACGAGCAGTACTTC; CDR3aa: CSVEDQGPSYEQYF
d_gene: NA; j_gene: TRBJ2-5; abundance: few; v_gene: TRBV2; CDR3nt: TGTGCCAGCGGAGGTGGACTACTGGCTGAGGGGACCCAGTACTTC; CDR3aa: CASGGGLLAEGTQYF
d_gene: TRBD1; j_gene: TRBJ1-6; abundance: NA; v_gene: TRBV19; CDR3nt: TGTGCCAGTAGTCCCCTCCCCTCTACAGGGGCTAATTCACCCCTCCACTTT; CDR3aa: CASSPLPSTGANSPLHF
d_gene: NA; j_gene: TRBJ1-2; abundance: NA; v_gene: TRBV6-5; CDR3nt: TGTGCCAGCAGTTACGGCAGGAATTTCTATGGCTACACCTTC; CDR3aa: CASSYGRNFYGYTF
d_gene: NA; j_gene: TRBJ1-5; abundance: NA; v_gene: TRBV5-4; CDR3nt: TGTGCCAGCAGCCCCACGCCAGGGCGGAATTATCAGCCCCAGCATTTT; CDR3aa: CASSPTPGRNYQPQHF